The rows below give T cell receptor beta chains drawn from one sample of a study of T-cell memory formation after mild COVID-19. TCRdb re-called the 5' RACE reads through MiXCR, storing one row per CDR3 protein. Of under 550,000 distinct CDR3 sequences in the sample, over 15% were seen once. Sequencing input: PBMCs or a T cell subset sorted from them (not recorded which). The receptors here all came from an adult woman who had mild COVID-19 (a few samples of this study predate the infection). Cell type and time point are not known. CDR3s include the opening cysteine and the closing phenylalanine or tryptophan. The D gene is left open where the match is weak. Clone size is given for some rows only: seen once, a few or many times, or a class if the clone is expanded.

TRBV4-1	NA	15	few	TRBJ1-5	CASSQTPGADSPQHF	TGCGCCAGCAGCCAAACCCCGGGGGCGGACAGTCCCCAGCATTTT
TRBV3-1	TRBD2	15	NA	TRBJ2-1	CASSIRSGGGNEQFF	TGTGCCAGCAGCATACGTAGCGGGGGGGGGAATGAGCAGTTCTTC
TRBV20-1	NA	14	few	TRBJ1-1	CSALDSRRNTEAFF	TGCAGTGCTTTGGACAGCCGTCGGAACACTGAAGCTTTCTTT
TRBV12-3/TRBV12-4	NA	14	few	TRBJ2-5	CASSRGQLKETQYF	TGTGCCAGCAGTAGAGGACAGCTTAAAGAGACCCAGTACTTC
TRBV3-1	TRBD1	12	many	TRBJ2-7	CASSLRDRATKF	TGTGCCAGCAGCCTCAGGGACAGGGCAACTAAATTC
TRBV5-6	NA	13	NA	TRBJ2-5	CASSVGSQETQYF	TGTGCCAGCAGCGTGGGATCGCAGGAGACCCAGTACTTC
TRBV9	TRBD2	15	few	TRBJ2-1	CASSVASGGSGEQFF	TGTGCCAGCAGCGTAGCGTCGGGAGGGTCGGGTGAGCAGTTCTTC
TRBV18	TRBD1	17	few	TRBJ1-2	CASSPPFETGRRYGYTF	TGTGCCAGCTCACCACCATTTGAGACAGGGAGAAGGTATGGCTACACCTTC
TRBV12-3/TRBV12-4	NA	11	many	TRBJ2-3	CASSFLDTQYF	TGTGCCAGCAGTTTTTTAGATACGCAGTATTTT
TRBV19	TRBD2	12	many	TRBJ2-4	CASKTSLNIQYF	TGTGCCAGTAAGACTAGCCTAAACATTCAGTACTTC
TRBV4-1	NA	15	NA	TRBJ2-1	CASSQEGGTYNEQFF	TGCGCCAGCAGCCAAGAAGGGGGGACCTACAATGAGCAGTTCTTC
TRBV12-3/TRBV12-4	NA	14	NA	TRBJ2-1	CASSRQGGYNEQFF	TGTGCCAGCAGCAGACAGGGAGGCTACAATGAGCAGTTCTTC
TRBV5-5	TRBD1	14	few	TRBJ2-7	CASSFQTGMDEQYF	TGTGCCAGCAGCTTCCAGACAGGGATGGACGAGCAGTACTTC
TRBV5-5	TRBD1	14	few	TRBJ1-1	CASSPRQGGSEAFF	TGTGCCAGCAGCCCGAGACAGGGTGGTTCTGAAGCTTTCTTT
TRBV21-1	NA	19	NA	TRBJ2-7	CASSKRNGNPGTGGYEQYF	TGTGCCAGCAGCAAAAGGAACGGAAACCCCGGGACAGGAGGCTACGAGCAGTACTTC
TRBV7-9	NA	15	few	TRBJ1-3	CASSPRPDPGNTIYF	TGTGCCAGCAGCCCCCGACCCGACCCTGGAAACACCATATATTTT
TRBV18	NA	16	NA	TRBJ1-3	CASSPPGTRAIGTIYF	TGTGCCAGCTCACCACCCGGGACAAGGGCTATAGGCACCATATATTTT
TRBV5-8	NA	14	NA	TRBJ2-1	CASSLLTGYNEQFF	TGTGCCAGCAGCTTATTGACTGGCTACAATGAGCAGTTCTTC
TRBV20-1	NA	14	NA	TRBJ2-2	CSASRGWNTGELFF	TGCAGTGCGAGCCGGGGCTGGAACACCGGGGAGCTGTTTTTT
TRBV18	NA	14	few	TRBJ2-7	CASSYGAGHYEQYF	TGTGCCAGCTCGTATGGGGCCGGACACTACGAGCAGTACTTC
TRBV12-3/TRBV12-4	NA	14	many	TRBJ2-1	CASSLRQNYNEQFF	TGTGCCAGCAGTTTAAGACAGAACTACAATGAGCAGTTCTTC
TRBV7-9	NA	15	NA	TRBJ2-3	CASSSPRGPGDTQYF	TGTGCCAGCAGCTCCCCCCGGGGGCCAGGAGATACGCAGTATTTT
TRBV12-3/TRBV12-4	NA	15	few	TRBJ1-1	CASSFQGLSGYEAFF	TGTGCCAGCAGTTTCCAAGGACTTTCGGGGTATGAAGCTTTCTTT
TRBV24-1	NA	18	NA	TRBJ2-2	CATSDLFGGDTNTGELFF	TGTGCCACCAGTGATTTGTTTGGGGGCGATACGAACACCGGGGAGCTGTTTTTT
TRBV6-2/TRBV6-3	NA	13	NA	TRBJ2-7	CASRNPTGYEQYF	TGTGCCAGCAGAAATCCAACCGGCTACGAGCAGTACTTC
TRBV3-1	NA	13	NA	TRBJ1-4	CASLGGPNEKLFF	TGTGCCAGCCTGGGAGGACCTAATGAAAAACTGTTTTTT
TRBV10-3	TRBD2	15	few	TRBJ2-3	CASRTSGGSTDTQYF	TGTGCCTCCCGAACTAGCGGCGGATCCACAGATACGCAGTATTTT
TRBV9	NA	14	NA	TRBJ1-2	CASDVGGGNYGYTF	TGTGCCAGCGACGTCGGGGGAGGAAACTATGGCTACACCTTC
TRBV5-1	NA	14	few	TRBJ1-5	CASSLAGDNQPQHF	TGCGCCAGCAGCTTGGCCGGGGATAATCAGCCCCAGCATTTT
TRBV5-4	NA	14	few	TRBJ1-6	CASTKDTAHSPLHF	TGTGCCAGCACCAAGGACACCGCCCATTCACCCCTCCACTTT
TRBV30	NA	12	NA	TRBJ2-5	CAWSSVGRAQYF	TGTGCCTGGAGTAGCGTGGGGCGGGCCCAGTACTTC
TRBV20-1	NA	14	NA	TRBJ1-5	CSASRGPGNQPQHF	TGCAGTGCTAGCCGGGGACCTGGCAATCAGCCCCAGCATTTT
TRBV7-9	TRBD1	13	few	TRBJ1-2	CASSLETGGGYTF	TGTGCCAGCAGCTTAGAGACAGGGGGAGGCTACACCTTC
TRBV18	TRBD2	14	NA	TRBJ2-1	CASSPSGTANEQFF	TGTGCCAGCTCACCTAGCGGGACTGCAAATGAGCAGTTCTTC
TRBV5-1	TRBD2	14	few	TRBJ2-1	CASTERGLYNEQFF	TGCGCCAGCACAGAGCGGGGGCTTTACAATGAGCAGTTCTTC
TRBV5-1	NA	16	NA	TRBJ1-2	CASSLRPDAIGYGYTF	TGCGCCAGCAGCTTAAGGCCGGACGCGATAGGCTATGGCTACACCTTC
TRBV27	NA	15	NA	TRBJ1-3	CASSPSRVSGNTIYF	TGTGCCAGCAGTCCGAGCAGGGTCTCTGGAAACACCATATATTTT
TRBV30	NA	13	NA	TRBJ1-6	CAWSASRNSPLHF	TGTGCCTGGAGTGCGAGCCGAAATTCACCCCTCCACTTT
TRBV7-9	NA	13	NA	TRBJ2-5	CASSSDPRETQYF	TGTGCCAGCAGCTCTGACCCCCGGGAGACCCAGTACTTC
TRBV5-1	TRBD1	16	NA	TRBJ1-2	CASSSGGTGFDYGYTF	TGCGCCAGCAGCTCGGGCGGGACAGGGTTTGACTATGGCTACACCTTC
TRBV29-1	NA	12	NA	TRBJ2-5	CSVDLAQETQYF	TGCAGCGTTGACCTCGCTCAAGAGACCCAGTACTTC
TRBV12-5	NA	17	many	TRBJ2-1	CASGLVEEYSPYNEQFF	TGTGCTAGTGGTTTGGTAGAGGAGTACTCCCCCTACAATGAGCAGTTCTTC
TRBV5-5	NA	15	NA	TRBJ1-3	CASSFGAASGNTIYF	TGTGCCAGCAGCTTCGGGGCCGCCTCTGGAAACACCATATATTTT
TRBV6-5	NA	15	NA	TRBJ2-5	CASSYSIYREETQYF	TGTGCCAGCAGTTACTCGATTTACAGGGAAGAGACCCAGTACTTC
TRBV2	NA	13	NA	TRBJ2-7	CASSDSGFYEQYF	TGTGCCAGCAGTGATTCAGGTTTCTACGAGCAGTACTTC
TRBV20-1	TRBD1	14	few	TRBJ1-2	CSASGQGTSVGYTF	TGCAGTGCCTCCGGACAGGGAACCTCTGTGGGCTACACCTTC
TRBV6-5	NA	16	NA	TRBJ2-5	CASSYRLASGQETQYF	TGTGCCAGCAGTTACCGATTGGCGAGCGGGCAAGAGACCCAGTACTTC
TRBV5-1	TRBD1	15	once	TRBJ2-2	CASSLGTGETGELFF	TGCGCCAGCAGCCTAGGGACAGGGGAGACCGGGGAGCTGTTTTTT
TRBV2	NA	13	many	TRBJ2-5	CASSVAISETQYF	TGTGCCAGCAGTGTCGCCATTTCCGAGACCCAGTACTTC
TRBV27	TRBD2	16	NA	TRBJ2-5	CASLSGGLARGETQYF	TGTGCCAGCCTCTCAGGGGGACTAGCCAGAGGGGAGACCCAGTACTTC
TRBV7-9	NA	13	NA	TRBJ2-2	CASSLGGLGELFF	TGTGCCAGCAGCTTAGGGGGCCTCGGGGAGCTGTTTTTT
TRBV7-8	TRBD1	12	NA	TRBJ1-1	CASSLGTGRAFF	TGTGCCAGCAGCTTAGGGACAGGTAGAGCTTTCTTT
TRBV7-9	TRBD1	16	NA	TRBJ2-2	CASSPQGARNTGELFF	TGTGCCAGCAGCCCACAGGGGGCGCGTAACACCGGGGAGCTGTTTTTT
TRBV6-5	TRBD1	14	NA	TRBJ1-5	CASSYGQGIQPQHF	TGTGCCAGCAGTTACGGACAGGGAATTCAGCCCCAGCATTTT